Shown below are 26 T cell receptor beta chains from a single sample sequenced in a study of identical twins. TCRdb recomputed calls from the 5' RACE reads with MiXCR, one row per CDR3 protein. The sample shows 150,000 or so distinct CDR3 sequences, approximately 4% of them seen only once. The sequenced sample was memory T cells sorted from blood. These receptors were obtained from a man between 18 and 29 years old in good health.

This clonotype was detected many times. The CDR3 protein is CASSLSERRAGYTF. In nucleotides, the CDR3 is TGTGCCAGCAGTTTGTCCGAAAGGAGGGCTGGCTACACCTTC. The chain employs TRBV12-3 or TRBV12-4 and TRBJ1-2; D is unclear. This CDR3 is 14 amino acids long. Trimming took 3 bases from V and 7 from J, leaving 15 bases between them.

A few counts support this clonotype. The J gene is TRBJ2-4, the V gene TRBV2; D possibly corresponds to TRBD2 (6 bases). The CDR3 runs to 18 residues. Germline loops: CDR1 SNHLY, CDR2 FYNNEI. V was shortened by 6 bases and J by 0 bases, with 21 bases between the two germline ends. The CDR3 is CASRAASARELAKNIQYF. In DNA form, the CDR3 reads TGTGCCAGCAGGGCAGCTAGCGCCAGAGAGCTAGCCAAAAACATTCAGTACTTC.

This clonotype was found many times. The rearrangement joins TRBV5-5 to TRBJ2-1; D gene ambiguous. Germline CDR1 is SGHKS and CDR2 is YYEKEE (reference sequence). The ends were cut back, 0 bases at V and 0 bases at J, with 10 bases in the middle. The CDR3 extends over 16 amino acids. This chain's CDR3 is CASSLDARSSYNEQFF. Written as DNA, the CDR3 is TGTGCCAGCAGCTTGGATGCGAGGAGCTCCTACAATGAGCAGTTCTTC. Based on the CDR3 plus reference TRBV5-5 and TRBJ2-1, the full variable domain is DAGVTQSPTHLIKTRGQQVTLRCSPISGHKSVSWYQQVLGQGPQFIFQYYEKEERGRGNFPDRFSARQFPNYSSELNVNALLLGDSALYLCASSLDARSSYNEQFFGPGTRLTVL.

Ten or more counts support this clonotype. The chain uses TRBV25-1 and TRBJ1-6; maybe TRBD1 (5 bases). The CDR3 length is 12 residues. Germline loops: CDR1 MGHDK, CDR2 SYGVNS. The V end was cut by 11 bases, the J end by 7 bases, with 12 bases between. CDR3 nucleotides: TGTGCCGCCGCGGGGACGAATTCACCCCTCCACTTT. Amino acids: CAAAGTNSPLHF. The variable domain in full, with the rest retrieved from reference TRBV25-1 and TRBJ1-6, is EADIYQTPRYLVIGTGKKITLECSQTMGHDKMYWYQQDPGMELHLIHYSYGVNSTEKGDLSSESTVSRIRTEHFPLTLESARPSHTSQYLCAAAGTNSPLHFGNGTRLTVT.

This clonotype was observed many times. The rearrangement links TRBV28 to TRBJ2-3; no clear D gene. The germline gives CDR1 MDHEN, CDR2 SYDVKM. V shed 5 bases and J shed 6 bases, with 15 bases lying between them. This CDR3 is built from 14 residues. CDR3 residues: CASSVRNPTDTQYF. The CDR3 DNA sequence: TGTGCCAGCAGTGTACGGAACCCCACGGATACGCAGTATTTT.

This clonotype was observed many times. This rearrangement joins TRBV18 to TRBJ1-4; D is uncertain. Trimming pared 4 bases from V and 8 bases from J, leaving 5 bases between. Per the germline V gene, CDR1 is KGHSH and CDR2 is LQKENI. The CDR3 contains 11 residues. The CDR3 loop is CASSREEKLFF. As DNA, the CDR3 is TGTGCCAGCTCACGGGAGGAAAAACTGTTTTTT.

This clonotype was recorded at least ten times. CDR3 residues: CASSYLDSFGNEQFF. The CDR3 bases are TGTGCCAGCAGTTACTTAGACAGTTTTGGCAATGAGCAGTTCTTC. The chain has TRBV6-5 and TRBJ2-1, with D tentatively TRBD1 (5 bases). V lost 1 base and J lost 6, with 13 bases in between. The CDR3 consists of 15 residues. Germline assignment: CDR1 MNHEY and CDR2 SVGAGI.

The sample holds many counts of this clonotype. The CDR3 DNA reads TGTGCCAGCAGACGATACAGGGAGTCCTACGAGCAGTACGTC. Its translation is CASRRYRESYEQYV. The chain links TRBV27 to TRBJ2-7, with D possibly TRBD1 on 6 matching bases. V lost 6 bases and J lost 1, with 13 bases in between. The CDR3 has 14 residues. Germline V gene sequence: CDR1 MNHEY, CDR2 SMNVEV (reference sequence).

This rearrangement joins TRBV20-1 to TRBJ2-1; TRBD2 aligns across 15 bases. The CDR3 covers 15 residues. In germline, CDR1 is DFQATT, CDR2 SNEGSKA (reference sequence). V trimming: 6 bases; J trimming: 9 bases; junction bases outside the gene matches: 9. The CDR3 here is CSAASGTSGRPEQFF. Here the CDR3 DNA reads TGCAGTGCCGCCTCCGGGACTAGCGGGAGGCCTGAGCAGTTCTTC.

This clonotype appeared many times. The chain joins TRBV4-1 to TRBJ1-3; tentatively, D is TRBD1 (6 bases). This CDR3 contains 13 residues. Germline-derived CDR1 and CDR2 are MGHRA and YSYEKL. V was trimmed by 4 bases and J by 8 bases, leaving 12 bases between them. CDR3 amino acids: CASSRSGADTIYF. The CDR3 region has the DNA TGCGCCAGCAGCCGCTCAGGGGCGGACACCATATATTTT.

This clonotype was counted only a few times. Here the CDR3 DNA reads TGTGCCAGCAGTCGACTAGCGGGACCAACCGGGGAGCTGTTTTTT. Its protein is CASSRLAGPTGELFF. The genes are TRBV7-7 and TRBJ2-2; TRBD2 matches 11 bases. The CDR3 consists of 15 residues. The germline V gene has CDR1 SSHAT and CDR2 FNYEAQ (reference sequence). J gave up 5 bases and V 6 bases, and 5 bases lay outside the gene matches.

Concerning this clonotype: Possible read error: a much larger clone is one base away. The rearrangement joins TRBV28 to TRBJ2-1; 8 bases align to TRBD1. This CDR3 spans 15 amino acids. Trimming took 5 bases from V and 9 from J; bases not matched to a gene: 12. The germline V gene has CDR1 MDHEN and CDR2 SYDVKM. The CDR3 DNA reads as TGTGCCAGCAGTCCTCCGACAGGGGCGGACAGTGAGCAGTTCTTC. It encodes CASSPPTGADSEQFF.

This clonotype turned up a few times. The chain employs TRBV6-2 or TRBV6-3 and TRBJ2-3; 7 nucleotides line up with TRBD1. Per germline, CDR1 MNHEY and CDR2 SVGEGT. This CDR3 region has 15 residues. After removal of 5 bases from V and 4 bases from J, the junction contained 9 bases not matched to a gene. The CDR3 protein is CASSRDRVDADTQYF. DNA for the CDR3: TGTGCCAGCAGTAGAGACAGGGTTGATGCAGATACGCAGTATTTT.

This clonotype occurred many times. The chain employs TRBV20-1 and TRBJ2-7, with 8 nucleotides matching TRBD2. Trimming at V came to 6 bases and at J to 2 bases, leaving 6 bases not matched to a gene. The CDR3 length is 13 residues. Germline V gene data show CDR1 as DFQATT and CDR2 as SNEGSKA (reference sequence). The DNA for the CDR3 is TGCAGTGCGAGGACTAGCAATACCTACGAGCAGTACTTC. Translating gives CSARTSNTYEQYF.

This clonotype was observed many times. The chain combines TRBV7-2 with TRBJ2-5; the match to TRBD2 covers 9 bases. The CDR3 length is 20 residues. The germline V gene encodes CDR1 SGHTA and CDR2 FQGNSA. The junction had 16 bases not matched to a gene; V was cut back by 1 base and J by 1 base. CDR3 residues: CASSLVPREGRSTPQETQYF. Here the CDR3 DNA reads TGTGCCAGCAGCTTAGTGCCGCGGGAGGGCCGAAGTACCCCCCAAGAGACCCAGTACTTC.

This clonotype is medium-sized (0.01 to 0.1%) within its sample. The CDR3 loop reads CASSIHRDRGDTQYF. CDR3 sequence (DNA): TGTGCCAGCAGTATCCACCGGGACAGGGGTGATACGCAGTATTTT. The V call is TRBV12-3 or TRBV12-4, the J call TRBJ2-3; 10 bases agree with TRBD1. The CDR3 is made up of 15 amino acids. With 5 bases clipped from V and 6 bases from J, the junction kept 8 bases outside the gene matches.

This clonotype showed up just a few times. This chain joins TRBV7-3 and TRBJ1-2, with TRBD1 matching 8 bases. The CDR3 totals 16 residues. V shed 2 bases, J shed 3 bases, and the junction held 8 bases outside the gene matches. The germline V gene encodes CDR1 SGHTA and CDR2 FQGTGA. CDR3 protein: CASSLSPRGLDYGYTF. Here the CDR3 DNA reads TGTGCCAGCAGCTTATCTCCCAGGGGGCTTGACTATGGCTACACCTTC.

At least ten counts were recorded for this clonotype. The chain couples TRBV5-5 to TRBJ1-3, with TRBD1 matching over 10 bases. This CDR3 is built from 14 residues. Germline assignment: CDR1 SGHKS and CDR2 YYEKEE (reference sequence). V trimming: 2 bases; J trimming: 10 bases; junction bases outside the gene matches: 6. CDR3 in DNA: TGTGCCAGCAGCTTCGACAGGGGGCGATGGACCATATATTTT. It encodes CASSFDRGRWTIYF.

This clonotype was observed many times. The chain employs TRBV12-3 or TRBV12-4 and TRBJ1-1; perhaps TRBD1 as D (6 bases). With 5 bases removed from V and 6 bases from J, the gap between germline ends came to 16 bases. This CDR3 has 14 amino acids. CDR3 residues: CASSGSTGFSEAFF. The CDR3 DNA follows: TGTGCCAGCAGTGGTTCCACAGGGTTCTCTGAAGCTTTCTTT.

This clonotype was observed at least ten times. The rearrangement uses TRBV3-1 and TRBJ2-6; D possibly corresponds to TRBD2 (6 bases). CDR1 and CDR2 (germline): LGHDT, YNNKEL (reference sequence). V was trimmed by 1 base and J by 3 bases, leaving 13 bases between them. The CDR3 covers 17 residues. Here the CDR3 reads CASSQVTRGFGANVLTF. As DNA, the CDR3 is TGTGCCAGCAGCCAAGTTACCCGGGGGTTTGGGGCCAACGTCCTGACTTTC. Supplemented by reference TRBV3-1 and TRBJ2-6, the full variable domain reads DTAVSQTPKYLVTQMGNDKSIKCEQNLGHDTMYWYKQDSKKFLKIMFSYNNKELIINETVPNRFSPKSPDKAHLNLHINSLELGDSAVYFCASSQVTRGFGANVLTFGAGSRLTVL.

Many counts were recorded for this clonotype. The V gene is TRBV6-5, the J gene TRBJ1-3; D is unclear. The CDR3 is 15 residues long. Germline CDR1 MNHEY, CDR2 SVGAGI. V was pared by 2 bases and J by 8 bases, with 16 bases between. The CDR3 is CASSYRKTGIHTIYF. CDR3 in DNA: TGTGCCAGCAGTTACAGAAAGACGGGGATACACACCATATATTTT.

CDR3 sequence: CASSPIGASGEQFF. The DNA for the CDR3 is TGCGCCAGCAGCCCAATTGGGGCTTCGGGTGAGCAGTTCTTC. The V gene is TRBV5-1, the J gene TRBJ2-1; D is possibly TRBD1 (5 bases). The V gene lost 4 bases and the J gene lost 9 bases, with 17 bases spanning the gap. The V gene's germline CDR1 is SGHRS and CDR2 YFSETQ. This CDR3 has 14 residues. Together with reference TRBV5-1 and TRBJ2-1, the CDR3 gives the full variable domain: KAGVTQTPRYLIKTRGQQVTLSCSPISGHRSVSWYQQTPGQGLQFLFEYFSETQRNKGNFPGRFSGRQFSNSRSEMNVSTLELGDSALYLCASSPIGASGEQFFGPGTRLTVL.

This clonotype has ten or more counts. The rearrangement links TRBV7-9 to TRBJ1-3, with a weak D call TRBD1 (6 bases). CDR3 size: 16 residues. The V gene lost 1 base and the J gene lost 4 bases, with 14 bases spanning the gap. The germline V gene encodes CDR1 SEHNR and CDR2 FQNEAQ (reference sequence). The CDR3 is CASSLEGGLFGNTIYF. In DNA form, the CDR3 reads TGTGCCAGCAGCTTAGAAGGGGGTCTCTTCGGAAACACCATATATTTT. Drawing the rest from reference TRBV7-9 and TRBJ1-3, the complete variable domain is DTGVSQNPRHKITKRGQNVTFRCDPISEHNRLYWYRQTLGQGPEFLTYFQNEAQLEKSRLLSDRFSAERPKGSFSTLEIQRTEQGDSAMYLCASSLEGGLFGNTIYFGEGSWLTVV.

This clonotype has ten or more counts. The chain links TRBV29-1 to TRBJ2-3; D remains unclear. The CDR3 consists of 14 residues. The V gene lost 7 bases and the J gene lost 1 base, with 15 bases spanning the gap. CDR1 and CDR2 (germline): SQVTM, ANQGSEA. CDR3 region: CSAAWVGGTDTQYF. The CDR3 DNA is TGCAGCGCCGCCTGGGTTGGGGGCACAGATACGCAGTATTTT.

This clonotype came up many times. V is TRBV12-3 or TRBV12-4 and J is TRBJ1-1; D is uncertain. This CDR3 region has 12 residues. Trimming shortened V by 6 bases and J by 4 bases, and 9 bases separated the two germline ends. This chain's CDR3 is CASSLRATEAFF. CDR3 bases: TGTGCCAGCAGCCTAAGGGCCACTGAAGCTTTCTTT.

Of note for this clonotype: A much more abundant neighbour one base away suggests this may be a read error. This rearrangement joins TRBV9 to TRBJ1-2; D gene uncertain. The CDR3 has 14 amino acids. Trimming took 3 bases from V and 8 from J, leaving 17 bases between them. Looked up from germline, CDR1 is SGDLS and CDR2 is YYNGEE. The CDR3 DNA follows: TGTGCCAGCAGCGGCGAGGGAGTGTATCGGGGCTACACCTTC. It yields the protein CASSGEGVYRGYTF.